This entry describes one T cell receptor beta chain. The antigen is unknown. The data stem from a study of shared clonotypes between healthy human individuals. In germline, CDR1 is SGHVS, CDR2 FQNEAQ. CDR3 length: 18 amino acids. With V trimmed by 1 base and J by 0 bases, 8 bases remained unmatched. Findings and caveats of the study: Genetic and exposure-history diversity was limited by the small donor number. In this cohort, only blood was sampled, and tissue repertoires likely differ. All-four-donor shared clonotypes had higher generation probabilities than non-shared clonotypes did. When naive CD4 clonotypes were compared across several donors, about 4.8% were shared.

CD45RO-negative, CCR7-positively selected cells formed the naive CD8 fraction, excluding terminally differentiated effector memory CD45RA+ cells. Clones were read by immunoSEQ multiplex PCR, and TCRdb kept only the in-frame ones, dropping some. The top ten clones hold roughly 1% of a sample with about 2 million clones, around 96% of them seen once. Sequencing was carried out using naive CD8+ T cells sorted from blood. The receptor comes from a man between 18 and 35 years old in good health. The chain joins TRBV7-8 to TRBJ2-1; 8 bases match TRBD2. CDR3 sequence: CASSLGLAGASSYNEQFF. In DNA, the CDR3 is TGTGCCAGCAGCTTAGGGCTAGCGGGTGCATCCTCCTACAATGAGCAGTTCTTC. Variable domain in full (rest from reference TRBV7-8 and TRBJ2-1): GAGVSQSPRYKVAKRGQDVALRCDPISGHVSLFWYQQALGQGPEFLTYFQNEAQLDKSGLPSDRFFAERPEGSVSTLKIQRTQQEDSAVYLCASSLGLAGASSYNEQFFGPGTRLTVL.